These 13 T cell receptor beta chains share one sample of origin, sequenced in a study of shared clonotypes between healthy human individuals (dated by TCRdb to 2018 to 2020). The library was generated by the immunoSEQ multiplex PCR assay. TCRdb took this table from immuneACCESS and kept in-frame rearrangements with V and J called. Such tables lack part of the clones; where checked against another copy, unresolved V genes explain under half of the gap, and the rest is unexplained. Counted in this sample were fewer than 550,000 clones; about 79% of them appeared once. Of the sample, around an eighth is held by the ten largest clones. The sequencing sample was made of PBMCs. The receptors come from a middle-aged woman in good health. Some clones in this sample may be carry-over from other donors' samples.

A single count supports this clone. This sequence joins TRBV5-1 and TRBJ2-3; D uncertain. Germline V CDR1 and CDR2: SGHRS, YFSETQ. This CDR3 comprises 15 residues. Trimming left V 1 base short and J 0 bases short, with 9 bases between. The CDR3, as DNA: TGCGCCAGCAGCTTGAGCGTCACCAGCACAGATACGCAGTATTTT. Amino acid sequence: CASSLSVTSTDTQYF.

In DNA, the CDR3 is TGTGCCACCAGCAAGGGACAGGTTGATGAAAAACTGTTTTTT. It specifies CATSKGQVDEKLFF. The J gene is TRBJ1-4, the V gene TRBV15, with 8 bases identical to TRBD1. There are 14 residues in the CDR3. Looked up from germline, CDR1 is LNHNV and CDR2 is YYDKDF (reference sequence). With 4 bases clipped from V and 6 bases from J, the junction kept 4 bases outside the gene matches.

This clone appeared once. This chain uses TRBV18 with TRBJ2-3, with 11 bases fitting TRBD2. Germline CDR1 KGHSH, CDR2 LQKENI. The trim removed 6 bases at V and 6 bases at J, leaving 5 bases unmatched. This CDR3 is 14 amino acids long. The CDR3 loop is CASSPTSGSDTQYF. CDR3 nucleotide sequence: TGTGCCAGCTCTCCTACTAGCGGGAGCGATACGCAGTATTTT.

The chain has TRBV29-1 and TRBJ1-1; D is perhaps TRBD1 (6 bases). V lost 4 bases, J lost 8 bases, and 8 bases lay in between. Germline-derived CDR1 and CDR2 are SQVTM and ANQGSEA. This CDR3 region has 10 residues. The CDR3 DNA follows: TGCAGCGTTGGGACAGTCGAAGCTTTCTTT. Protein: CSVGTVEAFF.

The chain employs TRBV28 and TRBJ2-5, with TRBD2 identical over 9 bases. Germline V gene lookup returns CDR1 MDHEN and CDR2 SYDVKM. The CDR3 covers 14 residues. V lost 10 bases and J lost 3; bases outside the gene matches: 9. The CDR3 region is CAISRLAGKETQYF. In DNA form, the CDR3 reads TGTGCCATCAGCCGGCTAGCGGGAAAAGAGACCCAGTACTTC.

The chain carries TRBV28 and TRBJ2-1; possible D gene TRBD2, 5 bases. Per germline, CDR1 MDHEN and CDR2 SYDVKM. The CDR3 consists of 16 residues. V was clipped by 5 bases and J by 2 bases, with 16 bases between them. DNA of the CDR3: TGTGCCAGCAGTGCCCCCCCGAGGGTGACCTACAATGAGCAGTTCTTC. It codes for CASSAPPRVTYNEQFF.

The CDR3 loop is CASSLRQRDQETQYF. For the CDR3, the DNA is TGTGCCAGCAGCTTGCGCCAACGGGACCAAGAGACCCAGTACTTC. This chain uses TRBV11-1 with TRBJ2-5; D is undetermined. CDR1 is SGHAT and CDR2 is FQDESV in the germline V gene (reference sequence). The CDR3 is 15 residues long. Trimming stripped 3 bases from V and 0 bases from J, with 11 bases between.

The chain has TRBV7-9 and TRBJ2-6; D is uncertain. V dropped 1 base and J dropped 2 bases, with 6 bases sitting between them. The CDR3 spans 15 residues. Germline lookup yields CDR1 SEHNR and CDR2 FQNEAQ (reference sequence). The CDR3 bases are TGTGCCAGCAGCTTAGTTTTGCCTGGGGCCAACGTCCTGACTTTC. Its translation is CASSLVLPGANVLTF.

With regard to this clone: Given a much more abundant clone one base away, this may be a read error. The rearrangement joins TRBV30 to TRBJ2-5; 8 positions agree with TRBD1. The CDR3 is made up of 13 amino acids. Per germline, CDR1 GTSNPN and CDR2 SVGIG (reference sequence). The CDR3 nucleotides read TGTACCTGTAACAGGGGGTTTGGAGAGACCCAGTACTTC. It yields the protein CTCNRGFGETQYF.

This rearrangement joins TRBV5-4 to TRBJ1-4; D ambiguous. This CDR3 comprises 13 residues. Germline values: CDR1 SGHNT, CDR2 YYREEE (reference sequence). V lost 2 bases and J 8 bases, leaving 10 bases between the germline ends. The CDR3 region is CASSFDKREKLFF. The CDR3 bases are TGTGCCAGCAGCTTCGACAAACGAGAAAAACTGTTTTTT.

The rearrangement uses TRBV11-1 and TRBJ2-5; D call uncertain. CDR1 and CDR2 from the germline V gene are SGHAT and FQDESV (reference sequence). This CDR3 has 14 amino acids. V was trimmed by 1 base and J by 0 bases, leaving 6 bases between them. The CDR3, as DNA: TGTGCCAGCAGCTTAGATGGGTACCAAGAGACCCAGTACTTC. It encodes CASSLDGYQETQYF. Variable domain in full (rest from reference TRBV11-1 and TRBJ2-5): EAEVAQSPRYKITEKSQAVAFWCDPISGHATLYWYRQILGQGPELLVQFQDESVVDDSQLPKDRFSAERLKGVDSTLKIQPAELGDSAMYLCASSLDGYQETQYFGPGTRLLVL.

The CDR3, as DNA: TGTGCCAGCAGCCCGGATGCAGCGTCTGGGGCCAACGTCCTGACTTTC. Translation: CASSPDAASGANVLTF. V and J are TRBV7-9 and TRBJ2-6; D ambiguous. Germline V gene lookup returns CDR1 SEHNR and CDR2 FQNEAQ (reference sequence). CDR3 length equals 16 residues. Trimming cost V 5 bases and J 1 base, with 12 bases left between them.

This chain joins TRBV5-1 and TRBJ2-7; 10 nucleotides match TRBD1. The germline CDR1 and CDR2 sequences are SGHRS and YFSETQ. The CDR3 length is 15 residues. The trim removed 1 base at V and 7 bases at J, leaving 8 bases unmatched. DNA of the CDR3: TGCGCCAGCAGCTTGACCGGGACAGGGGTTGGAGAGCAGTACTTC. It codes for CASSLTGTGVGEQYF.